The 20 T cell receptor beta chains below come from one sample, sequenced in a study of control samples from healthy donors and cancer patients. Measured with immunoSEQ multiplex PCR; TCRdb has only the in-frame clones, and not every one. The table records about 120,000 clones, approximately 88% of them present only once. Input material: blood. These receptors all stem from a middle-aged man in good health.

The chain has TRBV7-3 and TRBJ1-1, with 9 bases matching TRBD1. Germline V gives CDR1 SGHTA, CDR2 FQGTGA. The CDR3 consists of 15 residues. The V and J ends lost 2 bases and 0 bases, in that order; junction bases with no gene match: 1. CDR3 loop: CASSLDRGMNTEAFF. For the CDR3, the DNA is TGTGCCAGCAGCTTAGACAGGGGGATGAACACTGAAGCTTTCTTT.

This chain connects TRBV3-1 (or the pseudogene TRBV3-2) to TRBJ2-7; D may be TRBD1 (6 bases). The CDR3 sequence is 15 residues long. The V end was cut by 4 bases, the J end by 1 base, with 14 bases between. Germline V gene data show CDR1 as LGHDT and CDR2 as YNNKEL (reference sequence). Here the CDR3 DNA reads TGTGCCAGCAGCCCCAAGGGAAGGGGGTCCTACGAGCAGTACTTC. It encodes CASSPKGRGSYEQYF.

The genes are TRBV7-7 and TRBJ2-7; D gene unclear. This CDR3 contains 13 residues. Per the germline V gene, CDR1 is SSHAT and CDR2 is FNYEAQ (reference sequence). Trimming removed 1 base from V and 5 bases from J, with 9 bases in between. CDR3 sequence (DNA): TGTGCCAGCAGCTTAGGGGTAGGAAACGAGCAGTACTTC. It encodes CASSLGVGNEQYF.

CDR3 loop: CSAGTRVNTDTQYF. In DNA form, the CDR3 reads TGCAGCGCCGGGACACGGGTGAACACAGATACGCAGTATTTT. The gene calls are TRBV29-1 and TRBJ2-3; perhaps TRBD1 as D (6 bases). Germline lookup yields CDR1 SQVTM and CDR2 ANQGSEA. Trimming shortened V by 7 bases and J by 2 bases, and 16 bases separated the two germline ends. This CDR3 region has 14 residues.

V gene TRBV12-3 or TRBV12-4 combines with J gene TRBJ1-5; 7 bases match TRBD1. Germline trimming cut 5 bases from V and 4 bases from J; bases unmatched to any gene: 2. The CDR3 consists of 13 residues. CDR3: CASSTGENQPQHF. CDR3 nucleotides: TGTGCCAGCAGTACAGGGGAAAATCAGCCCCAGCATTTT.

The rearrangement uses TRBV7-2 and TRBJ2-2; TRBD2 is a possible D gene (6 bases). From germline, CDR1 is SGHTA and CDR2 FQGNSA. With 5 bases removed from V and 0 bases from J, the gap between germline ends came to 13 bases. The CDR3 loop spans 16 amino acids. The CDR3 here is CASSQMPGANTGELFF. The CDR3 nucleotides read TGTGCCAGCAGCCAAATGCCGGGGGCGAACACCGGGGAGCTGTTTTTT.

This sequence joins TRBV7-9 and TRBJ2-5; 7 positions match TRBD1. Germline lookup yields CDR1 SEHNR and CDR2 FQNEAQ (reference sequence). This CDR3 contains 16 residues. After removal of 2 bases from V and 1 base from J, the junction contained 7 bases not matched to a gene. The CDR3 bases are TGTGCCAGCAGCTTAAAGACAGGGCCTATCCAAGAGACCCAGTACTTC. Translating it yields CASSLKTGPIQETQYF.

The rearrangement links TRBV6-2 or TRBV6-3 to TRBJ2-5; D is unresolved. Germline V gives CDR1 MNHEY, CDR2 SVGEGT. The CDR3 is 15 residues long. V was pared by 3 bases and J by 5 bases, with 16 bases between. CDR3 amino acids: CASSYFWAGRETQYF. The DNA of the CDR3 is TGTGCCAGCAGTTATTTTTGGGCAGGCAGGGAGACCCAGTACTTC.

This clone appeared a few times. The chain joins TRBV9 to TRBJ1-1; tentative D call: TRBD1 (6 bases). Germline V gene sequence: CDR1 SGDLS, CDR2 YYNGEE. The CDR3 extends over 13 amino acids. Trimming removed 4 bases from V and 0 bases from J, with 7 bases in between. The CDR3 DNA follows: TGTGCCAGCAGCCAGGGGATGAACACTGAAGCTTTCTTT. This translates into CASSQGMNTEAFF.

The gene calls are TRBV7-3 and TRBJ2-2; 10 bases are shared with TRBD2. Germline-derived CDR1 and CDR2 are SGHTA and FQGTGA. CDR3 length equals 16 residues. V trimming: 4 bases; J trimming: 4 bases; junction bases outside the gene matches: 6. In DNA form, the CDR3 reads TGTGCCAGCAGCTGGAGCGGGGGGGCTGGCACCGGGGAGCTGTTTTTT. Translating gives CASSWSGGAGTGELFF. Full variable domain (outside the CDR3, taken from reference TRBV7-3 and TRBJ2-2): GAGVSQTPSNKVTEKGKYVELRCDPISGHTALYWYRQSLGQGPEFLIYFQGTGAADDSGLPNDRFFAVRPEGSVSTLKIQRTERGDSAVYLCASSWSGGAGTGELFFGEGSRLTVL.

The CDR3 reads CASSPPQGRGYTF. In nucleotides, the CDR3 is TGTGCCAGCAGCCCCCCCCAGGGCCGGGGCTACACCTTC. V usage is TRBV6-2 or TRBV6-3 and J usage is TRBJ1-2; tentatively, D is TRBD1 (5 bases). The CDR3 is made up of 13 amino acids. Germline values: CDR1 MNHEY, CDR2 SVGEGT. Deletions cut 6 bases from V and 8 bases from J, with 16 bases between.

The J gene is TRBJ2-7, the V gene TRBV25-1; tentative D call: TRBD1 (6 bases). The V gene's germline CDR1 is MGHDK and CDR2 SYGVNS. The CDR3 extends over 16 amino acids. Trimming removed 1 base at V and 3 bases at J, with 16 bases between. The CDR3 is CASSEWDTGFFYEQYF. The DNA of the CDR3 is TGTGCCAGCAGTGAATGGGACACGGGGTTTTTCTACGAGCAGTACTTC.

CDR3 amino acids: CASSDYPQREFKETQYF. CDR3 nucleotides: TGTGCCAGCAGTGATTACCCTCAGCGGGAGTTTAAAGAGACCCAGTACTTC. The V call is TRBV6-4, the J call TRBJ2-5, with 8 nucleotides matching TRBD2. The CDR3 consists of 17 residues. In germline, CDR1 is MRHNA, CDR2 SNTAGT. The junction had 12 bases not matched to a gene; V was cut back by 3 bases and J by 3 bases.

This rearrangement joins TRBV6-2 or TRBV6-3 to TRBJ1-2; TRBD1 aligns across 7 bases. Unmatched junction bases numbered 9, after V lost 5 bases and J lost 6 bases. Germline assignment: CDR1 MNHEY and CDR2 SVGEGT. CDR3 length: 14 amino acids. CDR3 bases: TGTGCCAGCAGTGCAGACAGGGTGAACGATGGCTACACCTTC. Translating gives CASSADRVNDGYTF.

This clone was seen just once. The rearrangement joins TRBV19 to TRBJ2-2; D is perhaps TRBD2 (6 bases). Trimming took 5 bases from V and 4 from J, leaving 14 bases between them. Germline CDR1 LNHDA, CDR2 SQIVND (reference sequence). The CDR3 totals 15 residues. CDR3 nucleotides: TGTGCCAGTAGTGCTCCGGGACTCCTCACCGGGGAGCTGTTTTTT. Protein product: CASSAPGLLTGELFF.

This clone was counted a few times. This chain uses TRBV29-1 with TRBJ1-1; no clear D. The germline V gene encodes CDR1 SQVTM and CDR2 ANQGSEA. V was shortened by 4 bases and J by 6 bases, with 6 bases between the two germline ends. This CDR3 is built from 10 residues. CDR3: CSVGGPEAFF. Here the CDR3 DNA reads TGCAGCGTTGGTGGTCCTGAAGCTTTCTTT.

On this clone itself: Other DNA sequences in this sample translate to the same CDR3. This chain joins TRBV6-5 and TRBJ1-2, with 9 bases matching TRBD1. The CDR3 has 12 amino acids. The V segment lost 5 bases and the J segment 11 bases; nucleotides outside the gene matches: 6. The germline CDR1 and CDR2 sequences are MNHEY and SVGAGI. The CDR3 loop is CASSPGQGRYTF. In DNA, the CDR3 is TGTGCCAGCAGTCCGGGACAGGGACGGTACACCTTC.

The V call is TRBV9, the J call TRBJ2-5; D gene unclear. CDR1 is SGDLS, CDR2 YYNGEE, per germline. The CDR3 is 16 amino acids. V was shortened by 3 bases and J by 2 bases, with 17 bases between the two germline ends. The CDR3 region is CASSAGYTAAQETQYF. CDR3 in DNA: TGTGCCAGCAGCGCTGGATACACGGCGGCACAAGAGACCCAGTACTTC.

The chain uses TRBV24-1 and TRBJ2-7; 8 bases align to TRBD1. The germline V gene has CDR1 KGHDR and CDR2 SFDVKD. V trimming: 2 bases; J trimming: 5 bases; junction bases outside the gene matches: 13. This CDR3 has 17 residues. DNA of the CDR3: TGTGCCACCAGTGATTCCCCAGGGGGCCGCGGTATCAACGAGCAGTACTTC. This sequence encodes CATSDSPGGRGINEQYF.

The chain uses TRBV7-9 and TRBJ1-2, with TRBD1 identical over 10 bases. Unmatched junction bases numbered 3, after V lost 1 base and J lost 7 bases. Germline V CDR1 and CDR2: SEHNR, FQNEAQ (reference sequence). The length of the CDR3 is 14 residues. The CDR3 spells CASSLEGQGTGYTF. The CDR3 DNA reads TGTGCCAGCAGCTTAGAGGGACAGGGGACTGGCTACACCTTC.